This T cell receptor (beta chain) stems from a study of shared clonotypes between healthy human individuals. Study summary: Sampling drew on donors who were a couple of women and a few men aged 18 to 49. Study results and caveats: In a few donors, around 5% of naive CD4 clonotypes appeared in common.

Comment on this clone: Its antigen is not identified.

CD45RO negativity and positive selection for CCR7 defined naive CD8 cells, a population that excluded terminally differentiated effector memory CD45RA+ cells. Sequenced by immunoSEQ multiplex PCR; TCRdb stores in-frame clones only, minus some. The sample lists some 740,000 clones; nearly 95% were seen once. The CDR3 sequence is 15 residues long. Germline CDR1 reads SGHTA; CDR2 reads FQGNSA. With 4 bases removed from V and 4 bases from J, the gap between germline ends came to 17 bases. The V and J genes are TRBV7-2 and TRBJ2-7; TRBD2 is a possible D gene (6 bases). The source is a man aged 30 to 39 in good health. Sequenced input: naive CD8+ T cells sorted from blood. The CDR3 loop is CASSWAGRGSYEQYF. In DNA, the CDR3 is TGTGCCAGCAGCTGGGCGGGCCGGGGGTCATACGAGCAGTACTTC.